A single sample gave rise to the 4 T cell receptor beta chains below, sequenced in a study of response to subunit inactivated influenza vaccine. Using its own MiXCR run on the RT-PCR reads, TCRdb lists one record per CDR3 protein. The sample has about 500,000 distinct CDR3 sequences, 15% to 20% seen once. Sequencing used CD4+ T cells sorted from PBMCs, obtained less than 25 months after vaccination. Receptors were obtained from a man aged 50 to 69 who received an inactivated influenza vaccine.

The sample holds many counts of this clonotype. The chain uses TRBV12-3 or TRBV12-4 and TRBJ1-1; the match to TRBD1 covers 11 bases. Trimming at V came to 6 bases and at J to 3 bases, leaving 3 bases not matched to a gene. CDR3 length: 14 residues. The CDR3 spells CASSLGQGDTEAFF. DNA for the CDR3: TGTGCCAGCAGCTTGGGACAGGGGGACACTGAAGCTTTCTTT.

This clonotype came up a few times. The CDR3 is CASNTYRTEAFF. CDR3 in DNA: TGTGCCAGCAACACGTATCGGACTGAAGCTTTCTTT. This sequence joins TRBV2 and TRBJ1-1; unclear D gene. Trimming pared 7 bases from V and 5 bases from J, leaving 11 bases between. Germline loops: CDR1 SNHLY, CDR2 FYNNEI. The CDR3 consists of 12 residues.

The J gene is TRBJ2-7, the V gene TRBV7-2; 9 bases agree with TRBD1. The CDR3 extends over 15 amino acids. V shed 4 bases, J shed 0 bases, and the junction held 4 bases outside the gene matches. Germline-derived CDR1 and CDR2 are SGHTA and FQGNSA. The CDR3 DNA reads TGTGCCAGCAGCTCCAGACAGGGGGGCTCCTACGAGCAGTACTTC. It is translated as CASSSRQGGSYEQYF.

The chain is built from TRBV20-1 and TRBJ2-7; tentatively, D is TRBD1 (6 bases). Germline V gene data show CDR1 as DFQATT and CDR2 as SNEGSKA (reference sequence). V lost 3 bases, J lost 7 bases, and 19 bases lay in between. The CDR3 spans 14 residues. The CDR3 nucleotides read TGCAGTGCTAGGGCCGGGACACCGGTGGGAGAGCAGTACTTC. Translating it yields CSARAGTPVGEQYF.